This TCR beta chain was identified during a study of blood T cell repertoires in COVID-19 (dated by TCRdb to 2020 to 2021). In the study overall: Collaborator samples came from the United States, Italy and Spain and covered acute and convalescent phases of COVID-19. Samples were obtained from the ongoing ImmuneRACE study (first 160 participants) and from 1,254 subjects provided by 6 global collaborators. A de-identified subject ID, COVID-19 status, age in years and sex were almost always included in the sample metadata. Deeply sampled blood TCRbeta repertoires from subjects exposed to, actively infected with, or recovered from COVID-19 were included in the dataset. The prospective study material was composed of cDNA or gDNA derived from T cells, B-cell-depleted T cells, or PBMCs. HLA class I and class II types, where available, came from metadata supplied by the sample provider rather than from assay-based typing. The repertoires were released in a freely available public database meant as a resource for research on the immune response to SARS-CoV-2.

The germline V gene (reference sequence) yields MNHEY for CDR1 and SMNVEV for CDR2. V lost 2 bases and J lost 5 bases; the stretch between them is 13 bases long. Its CDR3 holds 15 amino acids, cysteine through phenylalanine. Only the CDR3 DNA stays, 45 bases, in frame from base 1. Results the study describes overall, beyond this receptor: How much clinical and demographic metadata was included differed by source and by participant, and the metadata was provided uncurated.

In the case of this clone: Its antigen is currently not known. Per-base quality was not reported, and no clone a single base away is much larger than it.

Whole blood was collected in K2EDTA tubes by collaborating institutions according to the institutions' own protocols. For TCRbeta analysis, collaborators shipped samples as frozen whole blood, isolated PBMCs, or DNA extracted from either of those sample types. TCRbeta CDR3 regions were amplified from genomic DNA by means of the immunoSEQ Assay, a bias-controlled multiplex PCR. Regarding the original processing steps: Within the assay, amplification of reference gene primers was used to estimate how many nucleated cells each sample contained. Sequence reads were collapsed and filtered to measure the absolute abundance of every unique TCRbeta CDR3 rearrangement. For each sample, productive Simpson clonality was calculated by taking the square root of Simpson's diversity index across productive rearrangements. Entries here come from immuneACCESS through TCRdb and include only in-frame sequences with V and J called. Some clones fail to appear in such tables; in the studies checked, an unresolved V gene covers under half of the shortfall, and the cause of the remainder is unknown. V and J calls and clone size come straight from that table; D and trimming were deduced from the DNA. The sample yields 300,000 or so clones; around 80% were counted once. About 1.2% of the sample goes to the ten largest clones.

The material sequenced was peripheral blood. The TCR was taken from a woman in her forties or fifties with acute or convalescent COVID-19. The rearrangement joined TRBV27 to TRBJ2-1; TRBD2 is a weak D gene call, 5 bases matching. The nucleotides read TGTGCCAGCAGTTTAAAGGCTAGCCCGAACAATGAGCAGTTCTTC. Translated, it gives CASSLKASPNNEQFF.